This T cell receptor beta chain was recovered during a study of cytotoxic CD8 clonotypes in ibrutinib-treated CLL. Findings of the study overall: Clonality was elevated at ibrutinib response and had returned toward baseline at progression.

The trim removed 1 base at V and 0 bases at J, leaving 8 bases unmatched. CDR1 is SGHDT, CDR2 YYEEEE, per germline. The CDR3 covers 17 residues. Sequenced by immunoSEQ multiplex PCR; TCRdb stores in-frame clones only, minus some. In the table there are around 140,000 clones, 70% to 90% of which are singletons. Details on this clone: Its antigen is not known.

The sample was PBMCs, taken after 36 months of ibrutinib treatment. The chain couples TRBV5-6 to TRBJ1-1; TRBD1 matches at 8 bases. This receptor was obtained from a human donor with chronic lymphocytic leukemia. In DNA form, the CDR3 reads TGTGCCAGCAGCTTGTGGACAGGGCTACCGATGAACACTGAAGCTTTCTTT. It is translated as CASSLWTGLPMNTEAFF.